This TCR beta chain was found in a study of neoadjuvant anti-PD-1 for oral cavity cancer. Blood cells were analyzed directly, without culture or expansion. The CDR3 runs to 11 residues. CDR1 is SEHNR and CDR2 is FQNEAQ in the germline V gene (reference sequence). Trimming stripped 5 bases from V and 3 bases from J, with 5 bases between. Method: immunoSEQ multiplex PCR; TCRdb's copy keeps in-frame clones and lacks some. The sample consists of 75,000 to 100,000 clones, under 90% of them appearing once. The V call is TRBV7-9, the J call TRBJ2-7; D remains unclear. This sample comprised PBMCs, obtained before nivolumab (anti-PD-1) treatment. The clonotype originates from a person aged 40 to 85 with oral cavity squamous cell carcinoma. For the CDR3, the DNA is TGTGCCAGCAGCCACTACTACGAGCAGTACTTC. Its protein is CASSHYYEQYF.